The 20 T cell receptor beta chains listed next were all sequenced from one sample in a study of long-term antiretroviral therapy in people with HIV. Survey-level resolution applied to immunoSEQ assay v3.0. Profiled with immunoSEQ multiplex PCR; TCRdb holds only in-frame clones, not every one. The data show 8,500 to 10,000 clones, around 77% seen once. The sample in question was unsorted PBMCs, obtained 0.4 years before starting antiretroviral therapy. Receptor source: a man between 25 and 39 years old with HIV.

The V gene is TRBV5-4, the J gene TRBJ2-7; the match to TRBD2 covers 8 bases. Germline V gene sequence: CDR1 SGHNT, CDR2 YYREEE (reference sequence). CDR3 length: 16 residues. V gave up 4 bases and J gave up 2 bases; unmatched junction bases: 11. CDR3: CASSPPGGAKPYEQYF. In DNA form, the CDR3 reads TGTGCCAGCAGCCCCCCGGGGGGGGCGAAACCCTACGAGCAGTACTTC.

The chain carries TRBV19 and TRBJ1-2; D is perhaps TRBD1 (6 bases). The germline V and J ends were trimmed by 5 bases and 7 bases, with 11 bases remaining between them. In germline, CDR1 is LNHDA, CDR2 SQIVND (reference sequence). This CDR3 comprises 12 residues. CDR3 nucleotide sequence: TGTGCCAGTAGTGGACAGTTCTCTGGCTACACCTTC. Amino acid sequence: CASSGQFSGYTF.

The chain couples TRBV19 to TRBJ2-5, with no clear D. V lost 9 bases and J 5 bases, leaving 16 bases between the germline ends. The V gene's germline CDR1 is LNHDA and CDR2 SQIVND (reference sequence). The CDR3 length is 13 residues. This CDR3 is CASGQKLRETQYF. In DNA, the CDR3 is TGTGCCAGCGGCCAAAAGTTGCGGGAGACCCAGTACTTC.

J is TRBJ2-7 and V is TRBV7-9, with D tentatively TRBD2 (5 bases). The ends were cut back, 9 bases at V and 2 bases at J, with 11 bases in the middle. The CDR3 consists of 12 residues. Looked up from germline, CDR1 is SEHNR and CDR2 is FQNEAQ (reference sequence). For the CDR3, the DNA is TGTGCCAGTTCTGGACTCGCCTACGAGCAGTACTTC. Residues: CASSGLAYEQYF.

This chain joins TRBV4-3 and TRBJ2-5; 7 bases map to TRBD2. Germline V gene sequence: CDR1 LGHNA, CDR2 YSLEER. The CDR3 contains 19 residues. V was clipped by 0 bases and J by 3 bases; unmatched bases: 16. CDR3 sequence reads: CASSQDFPRGTTLKETQYF. CDR3 nucleotide sequence: TGCGCCAGCAGCCAAGATTTCCCCCGGGGGACTACCCTTAAAGAGACCCAGTACTTC.

In its sample, this clone was seen a few times. CDR3 residues: CASSLSYNSPLHF. CDR3 sequence (DNA): TGTGCCAGCAGTTTATCCTATAATTCACCCCTCCACTTT. The chain has TRBV27 and TRBJ1-6, with D uncertain. V shed 0 bases and J shed 3 bases, with 0 bases lying between them. CDR3 length equals 13 residues. Looked up from germline, CDR1 is MNHEY and CDR2 is SMNVEV (reference sequence).

The chain has TRBV5-1 and TRBJ2-1, with TRBD1 matching over 7 bases. The CDR3 length is 15 residues. Germline CDR1 SGHRS, CDR2 YFSETQ. J was trimmed by 6 bases and V by 4 bases; bases with no gene match: 10. The CDR3 nucleotides are TGCGCCAGCAGCCCAGAGGGACAGTCACTCAATGAGCAGTTCTTC. Translated, it gives CASSPEGQSLNEQFF.

V and J are TRBV5-1 and TRBJ2-1; 8 bases match TRBD1. The V gene's germline CDR1 is SGHRS and CDR2 YFSETQ. Trimming at V came to 2 bases and at J to 8 bases, leaving 9 bases not matched to a gene. CDR3 length equals 15 residues. For the CDR3, the DNA is TGCGCCAGCAGCTTTACGGGACAGGAGTTCGATGAGCAGTTCTTC. Translation: CASSFTGQEFDEQFF.

The chain joins TRBV25-1 to TRBJ2-7; 8 positions agree with TRBD1. Unmatched junction bases numbered 11, after V lost 6 bases and J lost 4 bases. The CDR3 loop spans 15 amino acids. Per germline, CDR1 MGHDK and CDR2 SYGVNS. In nucleotides, the CDR3 is TGTGCCAGCAGCCCCAGAGGAGACAGGGGTTACGAGCAGTACTTC. Translating gives CASSPRGDRGYEQYF.

There are a few counts of this clone. The V and J genes are TRBV7-3 and TRBJ2-3; D assignment may be TRBD1 or TRBD2 (5 bases each). V lost 1 base and J lost 5, with 10 bases in between. The CDR3 is made up of 14 amino acids. In germline, CDR1 is SGHTA, CDR2 FQGTGA. The CDR3 nucleotides are TGTGCCAGCAGCTTAATTTCAGGGAGAGATACGCAGTATTTT. Translating gives CASSLISGRDTQYF.

This chain links TRBV6-5 with TRBJ2-7, with a possible D match to TRBD1 (7 bases). Trimming stripped 5 bases from V and 6 bases from J, with 17 bases between. This CDR3 has 14 residues. Germline V gives CDR1 MNHEY, CDR2 SVGAGI. CDR3 in DNA: TGTGCCAGCAGTCCAGGGGGGCGTCGATCCGAGCAGTACTTC. It codes for CASSPGGRRSEQYF.

The chain combines TRBV19 with TRBJ1-5; tentative D call: TRBD1 (6 bases). Germline lookup yields CDR1 LNHDA and CDR2 SQIVND (reference sequence). CDR3 length equals 14 residues. Trimming took 1 base from V and 6 from J, leaving 10 bases between them. This CDR3 is CASSIGQGTQPQHF. Written as DNA, the CDR3 is TGTGCCAGTAGTATAGGCCAGGGGACTCAGCCCCAGCATTTT.

The V call is TRBV25-1, the J call TRBJ1-2; D perhaps matches TRBD1 (5 bases). The CDR3 runs 13 residues. Germline CDR1 reads MGHDK; CDR2 reads SYGVNS. V was cut by 6 bases and J by 5 bases, with 13 bases left in between. The DNA of the CDR3 is TGTGCCAGCAGGAGGGGAGATGGGTATGGCTACACCTTC. Encoded protein: CASRRGDGYGYTF.

This chain connects TRBV5-6 to TRBJ2-3, with a possible D match to TRBD1 (6 bases). This CDR3 has 13 residues. Trimming left V 4 bases short and J 5 bases short, with 11 bases between. Germline-derived CDR1 and CDR2 are SGHDT and YYEEEE. The CDR3 loop is CASSPAGVDTQYF. CDR3 DNA: TGTGCCAGCAGCCCGGCAGGGGTAGATACGCAGTATTTT.

This rearrangement joins TRBV27 to TRBJ1-5, with D perhaps matching TRBD1 (5 bases). V lost 1 base and J 0 bases, leaving 16 bases between the germline ends. In germline, CDR1 is MNHEY, CDR2 SMNVEV (reference sequence). The CDR3 is made up of 18 amino acids. The chain's CDR3 is CASSLFGQGGLSNQPQHF. As DNA, the CDR3 is TGTGCCAGCAGTTTATTTGGGCAGGGAGGACTTAGCAATCAGCCCCAGCATTTT.

This clone was counted a few times. V and J are TRBV19 and TRBJ1-1; 7 nucleotides agree with TRBD1. Per germline, CDR1 LNHDA and CDR2 SQIVND (reference sequence). The CDR3 has 14 residues. V trimming: 3 bases; J trimming: 7 bases; junction bases outside the gene matches: 8. The CDR3 loop is CASSIQGQSFEAFF. CDR3 sequence (DNA): TGTGCCAGTAGTATTCAGGGACAGAGTTTTGAAGCTTTCTTT.

This clone was seen more than once but under ten times. The chain combines TRBV27 with TRBJ2-7; D tentatively reads TRBD1 or TRBD2 (5 bases each). Germline CDR1 reads MNHEY; CDR2 reads SMNVEV (reference sequence). The CDR3 is made up of 15 amino acids. V was clipped by 5 bases and J by 4 bases, with 18 bases between them. The CDR3 DNA sequence: TGTGCCAGCAGTCCCCCGGGACCGAGGACGTACGAGCAGTACTTC. This sequence encodes CASSPPGPRTYEQYF.

The chain couples TRBV2 to TRBJ2-7; no definite D call. Germline V gene sequence: CDR1 SNHLY, CDR2 FYNNEI. V was pared by 3 bases and J by 7 bases, with 19 bases between. The CDR3 is 15 amino acids. CDR3 nucleotides: TGTGCCAGCAGTGATTCGGGCCCTAATCTAGGGGAGCAGTACTTC. Translating it yields CASSDSGPNLGEQYF.

CDR3 in DNA: TGTGCCAGCAGCTCATCGGGACAGGGCTACGAGCAGTACTTC. This sequence encodes CASSSSGQGYEQYF. V gene TRBV5-6 combines with J gene TRBJ2-7, with TRBD1 identical over 9 bases. The trim removed 3 bases at V and 3 bases at J, leaving 4 bases unmatched. The germline V gene encodes CDR1 SGHDT and CDR2 YYEEEE. The CDR3 is made up of 14 amino acids.

This clone was seen a single time. The chain links TRBV9 to TRBJ2-2; D gene ambiguous. The germline gives CDR1 SGDLS, CDR2 YYNGEE. V was pared by 2 bases and J by 7 bases, with 9 bases between. The CDR3 runs to 13 residues. The chain's CDR3 is CASSVLLHGELFF. The DNA for the CDR3 is TGTGCCAGCAGCGTGCTCCTGCACGGGGAGCTGTTTTTT.